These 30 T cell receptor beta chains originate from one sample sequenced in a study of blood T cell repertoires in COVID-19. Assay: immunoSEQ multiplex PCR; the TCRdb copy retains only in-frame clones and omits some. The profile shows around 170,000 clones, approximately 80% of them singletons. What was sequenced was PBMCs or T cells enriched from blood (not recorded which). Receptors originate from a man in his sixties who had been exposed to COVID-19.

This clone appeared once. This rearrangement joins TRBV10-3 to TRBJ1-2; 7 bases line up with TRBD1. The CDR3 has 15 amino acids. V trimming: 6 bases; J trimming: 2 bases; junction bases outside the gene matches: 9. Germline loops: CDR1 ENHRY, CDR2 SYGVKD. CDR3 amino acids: CAIRTPTGKNYGYTF. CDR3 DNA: TGTGCCATCAGGACGCCGACAGGGAAGAACTATGGCTACACCTTC.

The CDR3 nucleotides read TGTGCCAGCAGCTTAGGGAGCTCTGGGGCCAACGTCCTGACTTTC. Protein product: CASSLGSSGANVLTF. V gene TRBV7-2 combines with J gene TRBJ2-6, with no clear D. CDR3 length: 15 residues. The germline gives CDR1 SGHTA, CDR2 FQGNSA. Trimming shortened V by 1 base and J by 0 bases, and 4 bases separated the two germline ends.

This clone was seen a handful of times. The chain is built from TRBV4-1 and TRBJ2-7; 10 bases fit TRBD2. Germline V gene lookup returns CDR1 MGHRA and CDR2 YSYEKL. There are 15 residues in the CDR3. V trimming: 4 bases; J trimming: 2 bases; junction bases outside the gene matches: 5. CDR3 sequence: CASSRELAGTYEQYF. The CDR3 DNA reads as TGCGCCAGCAGCCGCGAACTAGCGGGAACCTACGAGCAGTACTTC.

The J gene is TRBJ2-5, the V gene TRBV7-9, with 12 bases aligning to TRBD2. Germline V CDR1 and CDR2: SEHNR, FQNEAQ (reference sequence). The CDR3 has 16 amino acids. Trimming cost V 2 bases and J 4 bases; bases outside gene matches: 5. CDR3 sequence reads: CASSLRLAGAVETQYF. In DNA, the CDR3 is TGTGCCAGCAGCTTAAGACTAGCGGGAGCAGTAGAGACCCAGTACTTC.

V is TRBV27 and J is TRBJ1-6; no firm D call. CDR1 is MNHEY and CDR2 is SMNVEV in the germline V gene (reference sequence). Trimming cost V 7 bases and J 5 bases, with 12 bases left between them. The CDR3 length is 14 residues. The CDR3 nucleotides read TGTGCCAGCACCAACAGAGGGAATAATTCACCCCTCCACTTT. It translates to CASTNRGNNSPLHF.

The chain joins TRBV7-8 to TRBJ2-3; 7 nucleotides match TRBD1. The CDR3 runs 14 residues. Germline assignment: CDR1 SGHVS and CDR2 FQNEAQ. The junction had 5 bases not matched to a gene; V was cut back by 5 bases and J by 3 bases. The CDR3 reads CASSPMDRTDTQYF. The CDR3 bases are TGTGCCAGCAGCCCTATGGACAGGACAGATACGCAGTATTTT.

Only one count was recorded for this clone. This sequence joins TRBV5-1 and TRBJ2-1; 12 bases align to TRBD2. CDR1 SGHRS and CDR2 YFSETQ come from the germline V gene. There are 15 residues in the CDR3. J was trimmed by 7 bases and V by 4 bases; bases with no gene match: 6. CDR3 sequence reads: CASSLPSGGGNEQFF. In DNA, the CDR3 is TGCGCCAGCAGCCTCCCTAGCGGGGGGGGGAATGAGCAGTTCTTC.

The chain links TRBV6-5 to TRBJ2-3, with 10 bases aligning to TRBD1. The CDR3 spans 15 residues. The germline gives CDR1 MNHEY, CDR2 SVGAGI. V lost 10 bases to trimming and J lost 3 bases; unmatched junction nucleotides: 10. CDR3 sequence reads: CATKPRTGGTDTQYF. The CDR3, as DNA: TGTGCCACCAAACCTAGGACAGGGGGGACAGATACGCAGTATTTT.

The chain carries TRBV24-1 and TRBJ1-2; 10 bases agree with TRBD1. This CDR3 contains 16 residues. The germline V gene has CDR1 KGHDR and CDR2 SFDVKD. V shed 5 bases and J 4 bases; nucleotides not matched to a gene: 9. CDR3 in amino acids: CATSGPGQGIGYGYTF. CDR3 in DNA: TGTGCCACCAGTGGCCCGGGACAGGGGATCGGCTATGGCTACACCTTC.

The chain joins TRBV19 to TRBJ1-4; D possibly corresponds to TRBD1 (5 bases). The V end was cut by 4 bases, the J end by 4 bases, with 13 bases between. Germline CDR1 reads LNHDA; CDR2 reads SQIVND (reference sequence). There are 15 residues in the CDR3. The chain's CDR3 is CASSTWTSGNEKLFF. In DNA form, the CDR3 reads TGTGCCAGTAGTACCTGGACATCCGGTAATGAAAAACTGTTTTTT.

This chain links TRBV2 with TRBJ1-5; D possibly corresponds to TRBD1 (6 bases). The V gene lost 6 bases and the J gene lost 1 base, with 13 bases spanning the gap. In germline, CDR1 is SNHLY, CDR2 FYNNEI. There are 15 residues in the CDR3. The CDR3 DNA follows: TGTGCCAGCAGCCCGGACAGAGCAAGCAATCAGCCCCAGCATTTT. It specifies CASSPDRASNQPQHF.

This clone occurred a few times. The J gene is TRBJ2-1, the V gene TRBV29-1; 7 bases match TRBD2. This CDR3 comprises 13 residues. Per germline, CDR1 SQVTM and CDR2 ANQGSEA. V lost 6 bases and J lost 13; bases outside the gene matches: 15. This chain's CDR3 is CSVLPGLPIDQFF. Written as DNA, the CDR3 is TGCAGCGTATTACCGGGACTACCCATAGATCAGTTCTTC.

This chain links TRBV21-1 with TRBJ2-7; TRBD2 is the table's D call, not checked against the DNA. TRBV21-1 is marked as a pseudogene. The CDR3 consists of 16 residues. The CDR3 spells CASSKSGSLFSYEQYF. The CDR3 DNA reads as TGTGCCAGCAGCAAAAGCGGCAGCCTGTTTTCCTACGAGCAGTACTTC.

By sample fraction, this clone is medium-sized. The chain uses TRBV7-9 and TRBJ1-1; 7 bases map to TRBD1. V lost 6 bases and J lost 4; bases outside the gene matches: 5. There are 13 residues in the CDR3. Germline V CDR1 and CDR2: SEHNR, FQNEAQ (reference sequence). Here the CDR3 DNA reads TGTGCCAGCAGTCCACAGGGGAGCACTGAAGCTTTCTTT. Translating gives CASSPQGSTEAFF.

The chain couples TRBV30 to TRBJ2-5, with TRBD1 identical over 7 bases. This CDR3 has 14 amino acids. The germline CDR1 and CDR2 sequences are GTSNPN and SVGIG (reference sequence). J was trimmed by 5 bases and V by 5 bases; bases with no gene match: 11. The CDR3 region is CAWPLSGTEETQYF. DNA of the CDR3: TGTGCCTGGCCCCTCTCCGGGACAGAGGAGACCCAGTACTTC.

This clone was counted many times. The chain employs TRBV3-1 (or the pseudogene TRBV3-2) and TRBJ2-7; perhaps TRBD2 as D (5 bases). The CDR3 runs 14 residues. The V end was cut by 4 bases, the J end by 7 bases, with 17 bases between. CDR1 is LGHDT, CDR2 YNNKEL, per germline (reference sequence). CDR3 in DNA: TGTGCCAGCAGCCGCCAGAGGCTAGCTAGAGAGCAGTACTTC. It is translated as CASSRQRLAREQYF.

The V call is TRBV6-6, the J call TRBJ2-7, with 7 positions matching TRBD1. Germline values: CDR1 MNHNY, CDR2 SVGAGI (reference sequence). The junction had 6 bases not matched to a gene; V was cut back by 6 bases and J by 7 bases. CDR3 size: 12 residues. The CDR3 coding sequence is TGTGCCAGCAGACGCGACAGGGCTGAGCAGTACTTC. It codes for CASRRDRAEQYF.

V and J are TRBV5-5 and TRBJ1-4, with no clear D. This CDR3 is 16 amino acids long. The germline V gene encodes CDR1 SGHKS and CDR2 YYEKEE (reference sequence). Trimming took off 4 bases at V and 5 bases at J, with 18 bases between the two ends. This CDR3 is CASSSFDRLENEKLFF. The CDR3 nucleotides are TGTGCCAGCAGCAGCTTTGATCGTCTCGAGAATGAAAAACTGTTTTTT.

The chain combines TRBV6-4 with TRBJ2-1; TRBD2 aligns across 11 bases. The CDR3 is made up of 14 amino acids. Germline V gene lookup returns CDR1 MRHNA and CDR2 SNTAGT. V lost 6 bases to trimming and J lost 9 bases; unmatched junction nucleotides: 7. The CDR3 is CASSGTSGSSEQFF. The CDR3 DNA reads TGTGCCAGCAGCGGCACTAGCGGGAGTAGTGAGCAGTTCTTC.

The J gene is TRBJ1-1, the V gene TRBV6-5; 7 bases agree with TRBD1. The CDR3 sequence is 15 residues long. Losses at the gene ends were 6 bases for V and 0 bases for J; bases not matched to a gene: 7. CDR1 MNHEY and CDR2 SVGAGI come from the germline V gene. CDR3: CASSDRALMNTEAFF. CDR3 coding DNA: TGTGCCAGCAGCGACAGGGCCCTAATGAACACTGAAGCTTTCTTT.

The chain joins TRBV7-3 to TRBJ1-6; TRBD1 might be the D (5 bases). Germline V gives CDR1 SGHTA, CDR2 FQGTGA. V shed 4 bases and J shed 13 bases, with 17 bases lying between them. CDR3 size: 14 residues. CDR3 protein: CASSSQPQGSPLHF. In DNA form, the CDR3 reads TGTGCCAGCAGCTCCCAACCGCAGGGATCGCCCCTCCACTTT.

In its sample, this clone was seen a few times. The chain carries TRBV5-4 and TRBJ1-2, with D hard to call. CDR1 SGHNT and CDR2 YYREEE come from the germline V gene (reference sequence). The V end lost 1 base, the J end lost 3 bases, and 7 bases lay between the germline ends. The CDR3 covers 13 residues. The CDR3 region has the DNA TGTGCCAGCAGCTTGTCCCCAGACTATGGCTACACCTTC. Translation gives CASSLSPDYGYTF.

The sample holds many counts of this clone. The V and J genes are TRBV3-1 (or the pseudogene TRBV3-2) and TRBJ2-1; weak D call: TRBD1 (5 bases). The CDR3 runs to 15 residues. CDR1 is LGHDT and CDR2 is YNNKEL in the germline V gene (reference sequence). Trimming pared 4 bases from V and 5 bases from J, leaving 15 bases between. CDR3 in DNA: TGTGCCAGCAGCCCAAACCCGACAGCTAACAATGAGCAGTTCTTC. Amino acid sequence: CASSPNPTANNEQFF.

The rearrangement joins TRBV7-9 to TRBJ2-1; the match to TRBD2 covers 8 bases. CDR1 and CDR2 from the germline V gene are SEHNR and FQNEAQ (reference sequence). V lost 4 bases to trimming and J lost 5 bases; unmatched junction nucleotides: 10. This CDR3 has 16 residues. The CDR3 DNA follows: TGTGCCAGCAGCTCCCTTCCACTAGCGGTTAACAATGAGCAGTTCTTC. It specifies CASSSLPLAVNNEQFF.

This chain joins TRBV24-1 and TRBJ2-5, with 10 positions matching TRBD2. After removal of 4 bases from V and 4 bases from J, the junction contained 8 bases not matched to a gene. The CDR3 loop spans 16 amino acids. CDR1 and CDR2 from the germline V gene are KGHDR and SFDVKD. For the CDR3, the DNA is TGTGCCACCAGTGACCCTAGCGGGAGTCCGGCAGAGACCCAGTACTTC. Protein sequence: CATSDPSGSPAETQYF.

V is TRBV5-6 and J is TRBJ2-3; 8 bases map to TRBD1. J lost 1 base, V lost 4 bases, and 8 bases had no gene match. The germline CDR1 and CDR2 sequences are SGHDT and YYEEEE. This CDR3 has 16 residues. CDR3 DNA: TGTGCCAGCAGCCGAATGACAGGGGAGGGCACAGATACGCAGTATTTT. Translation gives CASSRMTGEGTDTQYF.

CDR3 in amino acids: CASSETGEQYF. CDR3 in DNA: TGTGCCAGCAGTGAAACGGGGGAGCAGTACTTC. The chain uses TRBV6-1 and TRBJ2-7, with D perhaps matching TRBD2 (5 bases). This CDR3 contains 11 residues. CDR1 and CDR2 from the germline V gene are MNHNS and SASEGT. V dropped 2 bases and J dropped 7 bases, with 6 bases sitting between them.

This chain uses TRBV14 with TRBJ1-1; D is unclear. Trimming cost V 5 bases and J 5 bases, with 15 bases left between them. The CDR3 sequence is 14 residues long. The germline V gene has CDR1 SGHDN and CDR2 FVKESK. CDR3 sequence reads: CASSFNLGRTEAFF. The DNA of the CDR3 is TGTGCCAGCAGCTTTAACTTAGGGAGGACTGAAGCTTTCTTT. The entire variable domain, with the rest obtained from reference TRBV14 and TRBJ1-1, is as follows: EAGVTQFPSHSVIEKGQTVTLRCDPISGHDNLYWYRRVMGKEIKFLLHFVKESKQDESGMPNNRFLAERTGGTYSTLKVQPAELEDSGVYFCASSFNLGRTEAFFGQGTRLTVV.

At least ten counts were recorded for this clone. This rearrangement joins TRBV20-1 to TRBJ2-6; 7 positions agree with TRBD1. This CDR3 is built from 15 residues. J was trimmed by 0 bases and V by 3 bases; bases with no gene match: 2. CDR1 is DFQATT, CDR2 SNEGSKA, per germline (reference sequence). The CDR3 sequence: CSASQGVSGANVLTF. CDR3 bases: TGCAGTGCTAGTCAGGGGGTCTCTGGGGCCAACGTCCTGACTTTC.

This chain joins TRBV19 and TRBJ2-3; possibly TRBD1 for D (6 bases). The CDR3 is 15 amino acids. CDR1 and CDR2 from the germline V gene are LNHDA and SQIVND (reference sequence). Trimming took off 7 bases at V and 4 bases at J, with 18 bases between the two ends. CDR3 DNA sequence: TGTGCCAGTACCCCGGACCAGGGGATGGCAGATACGCAGTATTTT. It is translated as CASTPDQGMADTQYF.